This passage covers 30 T cell receptor beta chains from one sample sequenced in a study of shared clonotypes between healthy human individuals. Assay used: immunoSEQ multiplex PCR; TCRdb lists only in-frame clones, some missing. The data show 1.4 million or so clones, with around 98.5% seen just once and around 0.38% held by the top ten. The specimen sequenced was naive CD4+ T cells sorted from blood. Specified subset: CD45RA+ positively selected. The receptors shown here come from a man between 25 and 39 years old in good health.

The chain combines TRBV29-1 with TRBJ1-1; possibly TRBD1 for D (6 bases). Germline V gene data show CDR1 as SQVTM and CDR2 as ANQGSEA. Trimming left V 1 base short and J 2 bases short, with 11 bases between. This CDR3 has 14 residues. CDR3: CSVEGRGPNTEAFF. The CDR3 nucleotides are TGCAGCGTTGAAGGGCGGGGGCCAAACACTGAAGCTTTCTTT.

The rearrangement joins TRBV27 to TRBJ1-5, with D possibly being TRBD1 (5 bases). Trimming removed 5 bases at V and 1 base at J, with 9 bases between. This CDR3 spans 14 amino acids. CDR1 and CDR2 from the germline V gene are MNHEY and SMNVEV (reference sequence). CDR3 protein: CASSRTQSNQPQHF. In nucleotides, the CDR3 is TGTGCCAGCAGTCGGACACAAAGCAATCAGCCCCAGCATTTT.

The chain recombines TRBV15 with TRBJ1-2; weak D call: TRBD1 (5 bases). Germline-derived CDR1 and CDR2 are LNHNV and YYDKDF (reference sequence). The CDR3 spans 17 residues. With 0 bases removed from V and 6 bases from J, the gap between germline ends came to 20 bases. In nucleotides, the CDR3 is TGTGCCACCAGCAGAGACCGGGCCGAGGGACTCGAAAATGGCTACACCTTC. Translation gives CATSRDRAEGLENGYTF.

A remark on this clone: This specimen includes other DNA sequences encoding the same CDR3. V usage is TRBV11-2 and J usage is TRBJ2-5; 11 nucleotides align to TRBD2. CDR3 length: 14 amino acids. J lost 4 bases, V lost 5 bases, and 3 bases had no gene match. Germline V gene data show CDR1 as SGHAT and CDR2 as FQNNGV. The CDR3 DNA is TGTGCCAGCAGCCCAGGACTAGCGGGAGAGACCCAGTACTTC. Translation: CASSPGLAGETQYF.

The rearrangement joins TRBV5-4 to TRBJ2-3; D call uncertain. The CDR3 has 12 amino acids. Germline V CDR1 and CDR2: SGHNT, YYREEE (reference sequence). V was pared by 4 bases and J by 7 bases, with 10 bases between. Here the CDR3 reads CASSGVGNTQYF. In DNA, the CDR3 is TGTGCCAGCAGCGGGGTGGGTAATACGCAGTATTTT.

The chain carries TRBV19 and TRBJ2-7, with D hard to call. V lost 5 bases, J lost 2 bases, and 16 bases lay in between. Germline V gene sequence: CDR1 LNHDA, CDR2 SQIVND (reference sequence). CDR3 length equals 15 residues. Here the CDR3 DNA reads TGTGCCAGTAGTCGAATTGAAGGGTGGACCTACGAGCAGTACTTC. As protein: CASSRIEGWTYEQYF.

The chain carries TRBV29-1 and TRBJ2-1, with 10 nucleotides matching TRBD1. CDR1 and CDR2 from the germline V gene are SQVTM and ANQGSEA. This CDR3 contains 12 residues. Trimming removed 7 bases from V and 6 bases from J; junction bases left unmatched: 3. Here the CDR3 reads CSAGQGGNEQFF. Here the CDR3 DNA reads TGCAGCGCCGGACAGGGGGGCAATGAGCAGTTCTTC.

V usage is TRBV13 and J usage is TRBJ2-7; weak D call: TRBD1 (6 bases). Trimming shortened V by 5 bases and J by 1 base, and 12 bases separated the two germline ends. Germline V gene sequence: CDR1 PRHDT, CDR2 FYEKMQ (reference sequence). The CDR3 consists of 14 residues. The CDR3 spells CASSRDRLSYEQYF. DNA for the CDR3: TGTGCCAGCAGCAGAGACAGGCTTTCCTACGAGCAGTACTTC. Full variable domain (rest looked up from reference TRBV13 and TRBJ2-7): AAGVIQSPRHLIKEKRETATLKCYPIPRHDTVYWYQQGPGQDPQFLISFYEKMQSDKGSIPDRFSAQQFSDYHSELNMSSLELGDSALYFCASSRDRLSYEQYFGPGTRLTVT.

Note on this clone: Additional DNA sequences in this sample encode the identical CDR3. V and J are TRBV7-9 and TRBJ2-5; TRBD2 matches at 7 bases. Germline V lookup: CDR1 SEHNR, CDR2 FQNEAQ (reference sequence). CDR3 length equals 13 residues. The ends lost 3 bases at V and 4 bases at J; junction bases unmatched: 2. CDR3: CASSLAGVETQYF. The CDR3 coding sequence is TGTGCCAGCAGCTTGGCGGGAGTAGAGACCCAGTACTTC.

This rearrangement joins TRBV7-9 to TRBJ2-7; TRBD1 aligns across 11 bases. Germline assignment: CDR1 SEHNR and CDR2 FQNEAQ (reference sequence). Trimming at V came to 5 bases and at J to 2 bases, leaving 8 bases not matched to a gene. This CDR3 has 16 residues. The DNA for the CDR3 is TGTGCCAGCAGCCAGACCGGACAGGGGGCGGCCTACGAGCAGTACTTC. Its translation: CASSQTGQGAAYEQYF.

Here the CDR3 reads CASSIDRVLNEQFF. The DNA for the CDR3 is TGTGCCAGCAGCATCGACAGGGTCCTAAATGAGCAGTTCTTC. The V call is TRBV7-8, the J call TRBJ2-1; 7 positions match TRBD1. Trimming removed 5 bases from V and 7 bases from J; junction bases left unmatched: 8. Per germline, CDR1 SGHVS and CDR2 FQNEAQ. The CDR3 totals 14 residues. Full variable domain (rest looked up from reference TRBV7-8 and TRBJ2-1): GAGVSQSPRYKVAKRGQDVALRCDPISGHVSLFWYQQALGQGPEFLTYFQNEAQLDKSGLPSDRFFAERPEGSVSTLKIQRTQQEDSAVYLCASSIDRVLNEQFFGPGTRLTVL.

CDR3 DNA: TGTGCCACCAGCAGAGATTTTGGAACCTACGAGCAGTACTTC. Protein product: CATSRDFGTYEQYF. The chain combines TRBV15 with TRBJ2-7; D not resolved. Between the trimmed V and J ends, which lost 0 bases and 2 bases, there was a span of 8 bases. Germline CDR1 is LNHNV and CDR2 is YYDKDF (reference sequence). The CDR3 sequence is 14 residues long.

The chain couples TRBV4-1 to TRBJ2-1; no firm D call. This CDR3 is 16 amino acids long. V was pared by 0 bases and J by 4 bases, with 13 bases between. Germline V gene sequence: CDR1 MGHRA, CDR2 YSYEKL. The CDR3 DNA reads as TGCGCCAGCAGCCAAGATAGGGCGGTCGATTACAATGAGCAGTTCTTC. Its protein is CASSQDRAVDYNEQFF.

The chain recombines TRBV28 with TRBJ1-4; possibly TRBD1 for D (5 bases). The germline V gene has CDR1 MDHEN and CDR2 SYDVKM. The CDR3 is 16 residues long. Between the trimmed V and J ends, which lost 3 bases and 4 bases, there was a span of 15 bases. The CDR3 nucleotides are TGTGCCAGCAGTTTCGGCCCTGGGGACGTTAATGAAAAACTGTTTTTT. It is translated as CASSFGPGDVNEKLFF.

The J gene is TRBJ2-6, the V gene TRBV28, with D unresolved. V lost 6 bases, J lost 12 bases, and 15 bases lay in between. In germline, CDR1 is MDHEN, CDR2 SYDVKM. There are 13 residues in the CDR3. DNA for the CDR3: TGTGCCAGCAGAAGGGATATCCCTTCCGTCCTGACTTTC. This sequence encodes CASRRDIPSVLTF.

The V and J genes are TRBV6-5 and TRBJ2-5; D may correspond to TRBD1 or TRBD2 (5 bases each). This CDR3 has 15 amino acids. In germline, CDR1 is MNHEY, CDR2 SVGAGI. V lost 2 bases, J lost 1 base, and 11 bases lay in between. In nucleotides, the CDR3 is TGTGCCAGCAGTTACGAATTGAGGGGCCAAGAGACCCAGTACTTC. This encodes CASSYELRGQETQYF.

This chain uses TRBV11-3 with TRBJ2-7, with D perhaps TRBD1 (6 bases). The V end was cut by 5 bases, the J end by 1 base, with 12 bases between. CDR3 size: 14 residues. Germline values: CDR1 SGHNT, CDR2 YENEEA. The CDR3: CASSPFQGSYEQYF. The CDR3 region has the DNA TGTGCCAGCAGCCCATTCCAGGGGTCCTACGAGCAGTACTTC.

The V call is TRBV6-1, the J call TRBJ1-5, with D possibly TRBD1 on 5 matching bases. V was cut by 6 bases and J by 6 bases, with 15 bases left in between. Germline values: CDR1 MNHNS, CDR2 SASEGT. This CDR3 has 14 amino acids. The CDR3 loop is CASRAREVSQPQHF. As DNA, the CDR3 is TGTGCCAGCAGAGCCAGGGAAGTAAGTCAGCCCCAGCATTTT.

The V call is TRBV30, the J call TRBJ2-1; D possibly corresponds to TRBD1 (6 bases). The CDR3 loop spans 13 amino acids. Germline V gene lookup returns CDR1 GTSNPN and CDR2 SVGIG (reference sequence). As DNA, the CDR3 is TGTGGAGGGGAATGGGGGCCCTACAATGAGCAGTTCTTC. It codes for CGGEWGPYNEQFF. Full variable domain (outside the CDR3, taken from reference TRBV30 and TRBJ2-1): SQTIHQWPATLVQPVGSPLSLECTVEGTSNPNLYWYRQAAGRGLQLLFYSVGIGQISSEVPQNLSASRPQDRQFILSSKKLLLSDSGFYLCGGEWGPYNEQFFGPGTRLTVL.

This clone was counted once. This sequence joins TRBV5-1 and TRBJ1-4; 11 bases are shared with TRBD1. CDR1 is SGHRS, CDR2 YFSETQ, per germline. The V segment lost 4 bases and the J segment 5 bases; nucleotides outside the gene matches: 4. This CDR3 spans 15 amino acids. Here the CDR3 DNA reads TGCGCCAGCAGCAGGCGGGACAGGGGGAATGAAAAACTGTTTTTT. This codes for CASSRRDRGNEKLFF. The full variable domain, completed using reference TRBV5-1 and TRBJ1-4, is KAGVTQTPRYLIKTRGQQVTLSCSPISGHRSVSWYQQTPGQGLQFLFEYFSETQRNKGNFPGRFSGRQFSNSRSEMNVSTLELGDSALYLCASSRRDRGNEKLFFGSGTQLSVL.

V usage is TRBV6-6 and J usage is TRBJ2-3; 10 bases match TRBD2. The junction had 4 bases not matched to a gene; V was cut back by 4 bases and J by 6 bases. Germline CDR1 and CDR2: MNHNY and SVGAGI (reference sequence). This CDR3 region has 14 residues. This chain's CDR3 is CASSSSGSADTQYF. In nucleotides, the CDR3 is TGTGCCAGCAGTTCTAGCGGGAGTGCGGATACGCAGTATTTT.

The chain links TRBV30 to TRBJ1-2; D unclear. Germline-derived CDR1 and CDR2 are GTSNPN and SVGIG (reference sequence). The CDR3 extends over 11 amino acids. V was cut by 1 base and J by 10 bases, with 10 bases left in between. The CDR3 loop is CAWSGAVDYTF. The CDR3 nucleotides are TGTGCCTGGAGTGGGGCCGTGGACTACACCTTC.

This chain links TRBV9 with TRBJ2-1; 10 bases are a match to TRBD1. Germline V lookup: CDR1 SGDLS, CDR2 YYNGEE. The V segment lost 2 bases and the J segment 9 bases; nucleotides outside the gene matches: 8. This CDR3 has 15 amino acids. As DNA, the CDR3 is TGTGCCAGCAGCGTGTGGGACAGGGGATTAGGTGAGCAGTTCTTC. It translates to CASSVWDRGLGEQFF.

The chain joins TRBV27 to TRBJ2-3; D is unclear. The V gene lost 2 bases and the J gene lost 2 bases, with 14 bases spanning the gap. The V gene's germline CDR1 is MNHEY and CDR2 SMNVEV (reference sequence). The CDR3 runs to 16 residues. For the CDR3, the DNA is TGTGCCAGCAGTTTAGGGCCAGAAATATCCACAGATACGCAGTATTTT. Protein: CASSLGPEISTDTQYF.

The J gene is TRBJ2-7, the V gene TRBV28, with D perhaps matching TRBD2 (6 bases). Germline CDR1 and CDR2: MDHEN and SYDVKM. V gave up 6 bases and J gave up 0 bases, with 15 bases separating them. CDR3 length equals 15 residues. This CDR3 is CASREAGLGSYEQYF. The CDR3 nucleotides read TGTGCCAGCAGAGAAGCGGGCCTTGGCTCCTACGAGCAGTACTTC.

The chain recombines TRBV5-1 with TRBJ2-1; 9 bases map to TRBD1. V gave up 1 base and J gave up 4 bases; unmatched junction bases: 3. From germline, CDR1 is SGHRS and CDR2 YFSETQ. The CDR3 loop spans 15 amino acids. DNA for the CDR3: TGCGCCAGCAGCTTGTATGGACAGGGGTACAATGAGCAGTTCTTC. The encoded protein is CASSLYGQGYNEQFF.

The chain links TRBV5-4 to TRBJ2-5; 8 nucleotides line up with TRBD1. Germline-derived CDR1 and CDR2 are SGHNT and YYREEE (reference sequence). This CDR3 comprises 15 residues. V shed 2 bases and J 1 base; nucleotides not matched to a gene: 4. The CDR3 here is CASSLPGQGQETQYF. The CDR3 DNA reads as TGTGCCAGCAGCTTACCTGGACAGGGCCAAGAGACCCAGTACTTC.

A word on this clone: This CDR3 is also generated by other DNA sequences in the sample. The chain couples TRBV18 to TRBJ2-7, with TRBD2 identical over 14 bases. Germline values: CDR1 KGHSH, CDR2 LQKENI. V lost 3 bases and J lost 2; bases outside the gene matches: 3. The CDR3 is 16 amino acids. In DNA form, the CDR3 reads TGTGCCAGCTCACCGGGACTAGCGGGAGTCACCTACGAGCAGTACTTC. As protein: CASSPGLAGVTYEQYF.

The chain carries TRBV14 and TRBJ1-2, with D tentatively TRBD1 (5 bases). Trimming removed 5 bases from V and 5 bases from J, with 9 bases in between. CDR1 and CDR2 (germline): SGHDN, FVKESK. The CDR3 spans 12 residues. CDR3 sequence (DNA): TGTGCCAGCAGCTCCGGGGCGTATGGCTACACCTTC. It is translated as CASSSGAYGYTF.

The chain combines TRBV5-1 with TRBJ2-2; TRBD2 matches at 10 bases. Trimming at V came to 4 bases and at J to 1 base, leaving 10 bases not matched to a gene. The CDR3 covers 18 residues. CDR1 is SGHRS, CDR2 YFSETQ, per germline. The CDR3 nucleotides are TGCGCCAGCAGCCCGCCGATGACTAGCGGGTTGAACACCGGGGAGCTGTTTTTT. It yields the protein CASSPPMTSGLNTGELFF.